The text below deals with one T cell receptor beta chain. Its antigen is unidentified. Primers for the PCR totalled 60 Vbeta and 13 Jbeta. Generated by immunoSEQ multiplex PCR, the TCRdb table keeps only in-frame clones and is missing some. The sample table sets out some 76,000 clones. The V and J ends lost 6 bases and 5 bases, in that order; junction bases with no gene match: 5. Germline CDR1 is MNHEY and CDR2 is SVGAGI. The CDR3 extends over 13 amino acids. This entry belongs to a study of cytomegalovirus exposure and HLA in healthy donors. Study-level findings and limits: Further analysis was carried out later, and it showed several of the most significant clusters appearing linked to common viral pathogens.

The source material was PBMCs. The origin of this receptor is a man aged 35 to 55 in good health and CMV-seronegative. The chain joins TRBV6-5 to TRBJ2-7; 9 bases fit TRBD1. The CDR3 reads CASSRDRDHEQYF. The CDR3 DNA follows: TGTGCCAGCAGCCGGGACAGGGATCACGAGCAGTACTTC.